This TCR beta chain was retrieved from a study of blood T cell repertoires in COVID-19. Participant reports of clinical history set cohort assignment. Sequencing used immunoSEQ multiplex PCR; TCRdb keeps in-frame clones, though not all of them. Of around 250,000 clones in the sample, approximately 82% are singletons; the top ten hold 5%. The TCR sequence derives from a man aged 35 to 55 who had been exposed to COVID-19. Sequenced sample: PBMCs or T cells enriched from blood (not recorded which).

The chain's CDR3 is CATSDLHGGGQTQYF. CDR3 nucleotides: TGTGCCACCAGTGATTTGCACGGCGGCGGCCAGACCCAGTACTTC. This sequence joins TRBV24-1 and TRBJ2-5; D remains ambiguous. Germline CDR1 and CDR2: KGHDR and SFDVKD. The CDR3 consists of 15 residues. V shed 0 bases and J shed 6 bases, with 13 bases lying between them.